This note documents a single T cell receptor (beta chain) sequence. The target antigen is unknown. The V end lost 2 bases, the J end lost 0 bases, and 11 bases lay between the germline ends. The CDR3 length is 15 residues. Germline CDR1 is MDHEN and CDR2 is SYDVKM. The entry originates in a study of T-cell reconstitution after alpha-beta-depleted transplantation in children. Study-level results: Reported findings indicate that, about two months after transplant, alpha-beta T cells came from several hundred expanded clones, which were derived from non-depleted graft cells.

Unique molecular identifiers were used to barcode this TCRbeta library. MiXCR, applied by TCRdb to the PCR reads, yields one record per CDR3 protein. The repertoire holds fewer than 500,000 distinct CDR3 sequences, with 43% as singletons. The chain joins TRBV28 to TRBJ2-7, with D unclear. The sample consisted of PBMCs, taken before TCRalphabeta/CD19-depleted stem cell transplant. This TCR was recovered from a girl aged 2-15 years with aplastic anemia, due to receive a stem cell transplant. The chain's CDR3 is CASSLRTVSSYEQYF. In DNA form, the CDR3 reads TGTGCCAGCAGTTTAAGAACAGTTAGCTCCTACGAGCAGTACTTC. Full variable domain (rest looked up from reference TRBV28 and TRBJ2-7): DVKVTQSSRYLVKRTGEKVFLECVQDMDHENMFWYRQDPGLGLRLIYFSYDVKMKEKGDIPEGYSVSREKKERFSLILESASTNQTSMYLCASSLRTVSSYEQYFGPGTRLTVT.